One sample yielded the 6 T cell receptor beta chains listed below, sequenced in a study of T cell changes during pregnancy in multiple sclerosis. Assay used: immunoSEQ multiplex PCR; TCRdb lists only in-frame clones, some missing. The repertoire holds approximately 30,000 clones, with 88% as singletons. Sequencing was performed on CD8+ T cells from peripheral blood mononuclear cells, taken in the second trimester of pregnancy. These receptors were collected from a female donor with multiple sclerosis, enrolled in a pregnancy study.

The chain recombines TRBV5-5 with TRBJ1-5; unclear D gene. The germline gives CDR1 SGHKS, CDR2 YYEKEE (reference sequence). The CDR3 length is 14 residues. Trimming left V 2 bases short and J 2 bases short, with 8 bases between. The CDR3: CASSLEGGNQPQHF. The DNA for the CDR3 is TGTGCCAGCAGCTTAGAGGGAGGCAATCAGCCCCAGCATTTT. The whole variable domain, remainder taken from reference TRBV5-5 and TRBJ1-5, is DAGVTQSPTHLIKTRGQQVTLRCSPISGHKSVSWYQQVLGQGPQFIFQYYEKEERGRGNFPDRFSARQFPNYSSELNVNALLLGDSALYLCASSLEGGNQPQHFGDGTRLSIL.

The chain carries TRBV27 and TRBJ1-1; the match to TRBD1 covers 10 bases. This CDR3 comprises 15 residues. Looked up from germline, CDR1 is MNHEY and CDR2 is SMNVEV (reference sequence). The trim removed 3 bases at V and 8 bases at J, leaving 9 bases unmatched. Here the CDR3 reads CASSFVGTGEVEAFF. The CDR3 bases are TGTGCCAGCAGTTTCGTCGGGACAGGGGAAGTGGAAGCTTTCTTT.

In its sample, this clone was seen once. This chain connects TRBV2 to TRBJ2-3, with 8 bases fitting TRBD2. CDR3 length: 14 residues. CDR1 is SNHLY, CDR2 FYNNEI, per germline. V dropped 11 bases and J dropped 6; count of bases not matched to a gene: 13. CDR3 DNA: TGTGCCGGAGAGCGGGGGCCCGGATATGATACGCAGTATTTT. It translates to CAGERGPGYDTQYF.

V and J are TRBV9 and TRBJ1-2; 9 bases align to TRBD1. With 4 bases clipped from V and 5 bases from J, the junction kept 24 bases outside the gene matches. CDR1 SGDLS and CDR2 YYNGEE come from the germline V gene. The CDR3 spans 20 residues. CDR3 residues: CASSWTGAISMLELGYGYTF. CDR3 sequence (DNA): TGTGCCAGCAGCTGGACAGGGGCCATCTCGATGCTAGAGTTGGGGTATGGCTACACCTTC.

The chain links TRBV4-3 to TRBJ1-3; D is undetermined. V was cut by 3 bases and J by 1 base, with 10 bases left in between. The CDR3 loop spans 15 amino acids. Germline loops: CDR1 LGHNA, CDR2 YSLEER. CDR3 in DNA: TGCGCCAGCAGCCACGAGGGAGGGTCTGGAAACACCATATATTTT. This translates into CASSHEGGSGNTIYF.

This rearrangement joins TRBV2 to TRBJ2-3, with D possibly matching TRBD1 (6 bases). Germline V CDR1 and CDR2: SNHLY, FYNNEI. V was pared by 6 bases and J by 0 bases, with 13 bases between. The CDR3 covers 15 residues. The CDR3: CASSRTEISTDTQYF. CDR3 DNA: TGTGCCAGCAGCCGGACAGAGATAAGCACAGATACGCAGTATTTT.